The source of this T cell receptor (beta chain) is a study of post-analysis software for immune sequencing data. Study information: Some patients lacked subtype; others had relapsing-remitting, secondary progressive or progressive-relapsing disease.

Study-level findings and limits: There was significantly lower normalized Chao1 diversity in multiple sclerosis patients than in controls. There were roughly 5 TRBV segments more frequent in patients than controls, and TRBV5-6, TRBV5-1 and TRBV20-1 were among them.

Included in the TCR beta cDNA libraries were unique molecular identifiers. cDNA molecules numbering about 480,000 came from roughly 1 to 10 million T cells. TCRdb reanalysed the PCR reads using MiXCR and keeps one entry per CDR3 protein. The sample has about 820,000 distinct CDR3 sequences, roughly half seen once. As to this clonotype: Antigen unknown.

The junction had 14 bases not matched to a gene; V was cut back by 5 bases and J by 2 bases. The CDR3 loop spans 16 amino acids. The V gene's germline CDR1 is DFQATT and CDR2 SNEGSKA (reference sequence). What was sequenced was blood. This sequence was found in a girl under 18 with multiple sclerosis. The chain links TRBV20-1 to TRBJ2-7; 8 nucleotides align to TRBD2. CDR3 region: CSAPDGGGGPTYEQYF. CDR3 nucleotides: TGCAGTGCTCCAGACGGGGGGGGAGGACCTACCTACGAGCAGTACTTC.